This T cell receptor (beta chain) was identified in a study of T cell clones after liver transplantation. Overall study results and limits: Circulating graft-donor-reactive CD4 TCRbeta sequences fell significantly post-transplant in most of the 8 subjects. Graft donor-reactive T cells possibly entered the graft instead of undergoing deletion.

This clone was seen only once. Its target is unknown. Repertoires were generated with immunoSEQ multiplex PCR, while TCRdb's copy carries only in-frame clones and drops some. This table holds around 78,000 clones, approximately 87% found once. Per germline, CDR1 MDHEN and CDR2 SYDVKM. The CDR3 extends over 18 amino acids. The V end was cut by 6 bases, the J end by 0 bases, with 21 bases between. The clonotype was recovered from a human patient who received a liver transplant. Some T cells may have come from the graft donor. V and J are TRBV28 and TRBJ2-1, with a tentative D call TRBD1 (5 bases). The specimen comprised CD4+ T cells from blood, sampled at the 22-month timepoint. CDR3 in amino acids: CASRGNRQKKSSYNEQFF. CDR3 coding DNA: TGTGCCAGCAGAGGGAACAGACAGAAAAAAAGCTCCTACAATGAGCAGTTCTTC.